Detailed here is one T cell receptor beta chain. Its antigen is undetermined. Assay used: immunoSEQ multiplex PCR; TCRdb lists only in-frame clones, some missing. The table has approximately 74,000 clones, nearly 90% seen once; the top ten hold approximately 0.3%. These data come from a study of OX40 agonist ivuxolimab in advanced cancers. Study conclusions and caveats: In general, CD8+ T cells held more expanded clones than CD4+ did, on average. It was also the case that some nonresponders had low normalized T-cell clonal expansion. Dosing at 0.1 to 3.0 mg/kg was accompanied by clonal expansion of CD4+ and CD8+ blood T cells by week 6.

This specimen consisted of CD4+ or CD8+ T cells sorted from blood, obtained in a trial of the OX40 agonist ivuxolimab. The receptor comes from an adult with an advanced solid tumor such as melanoma, head and neck, liver or kidney cancer.

CDR3 DNA sequence: TGTGCCAGCTCACGGGATTCCTACGAGCAGTACTTC. Translation gives CASSRDSYEQYF. This rearrangement joins TRBV18 to TRBJ2-7; no clear D gene. Trimming cost V 4 bases and J 1 base, with 5 bases left between them. Germline-derived CDR1 and CDR2 are KGHSH and LQKENI. The CDR3 length is 12 residues.